This TCR beta chain was profiled in a study of shared clonotypes between healthy human individuals. Selected positively for CCR7 and CD45RO-negative, naive CD8 cells excluded terminally differentiated effector memory CD45RA+ cells. The CDR3 has 19 amino acids. Trimming removed 4 bases from V and 0 bases from J; junction bases left unmatched: 11. Germline assignment: CDR1 SGHRS and CDR2 YFSETQ. The table came from immunoSEQ multiplex PCR; TCRdb's copy has only in-frame clones and leaves some out. The data show about 2 million clones, over 85% seen once. This clonotype was sampled from a man between 18 and 29 years old in good health. The genes are TRBV5-1 and TRBJ2-7; TRBD2 matches 15 bases. Sequencing was performed on naive CD8+ T cells sorted from blood. The CDR3 here is CASSEVPGLAGGPSYEQYF. CDR3 bases: TGCGCCAGCAGCGAAGTCCCGGGACTAGCGGGAGGTCCCTCCTACGAGCAGTACTTC.